These 9 T cell receptor beta chains share one sample of origin, sequenced in a study of T cells in Graves' hyperthyroidism and ophthalmopathy. RNA transcripts gave rise to amplified TCR beta CDR3 regions. The study used the HTBI primer set for a first-round RT-PCR of the TCR CDR3. MiXCR, run by TCRdb on the multiplex PCR reads, gives a single entry per CDR3 protein. The sample holds 300,000 to 400,000 distinct CDR3 sequences, around 13% seen once. Sequencing was done on a sample of blood. The origin of the receptors is a woman aged 55-69 years with Graves' hyperthyroidism.

This clonotype was found many times. This rearrangement joins TRBV20-1 to TRBJ2-5; 11 bases are a match to TRBD2. CDR1 and CDR2 from the germline V gene are DFQATT and SNEGSKA (reference sequence). CDR3 length: 15 residues. Germline trimming cut 5 bases from V and 5 bases from J; bases unmatched to any gene: 10. The chain's CDR3 is CSAPPTSGGPETQYF. In DNA form, the CDR3 reads TGCAGTGCTCCACCCACTAGCGGGGGCCCGGAGACCCAGTACTTC.

This clonotype was counted between two and nine times. The rearrangement joins TRBV7-9 to TRBJ1-4; tentative D call: TRBD1 (5 bases). The germline V and J ends were trimmed by 2 bases and 7 bases, with 8 bases remaining between them. The CDR3 is made up of 13 amino acids. CDR1 is SEHNR, CDR2 FQNEAQ, per germline (reference sequence). For the CDR3, the DNA is TGTGCCAGCAGCTTACAGGGATTTGAAAAACTGTTTTTT. This sequence encodes CASSLQGFEKLFF.

This clonotype was seen ten or more times. The rearrangement links TRBV20-1 to TRBJ1-2, with D perhaps matching TRBD1 (5 bases). Trimming removed 0 bases at V and 8 bases at J, with 13 bases between. This CDR3 region has 13 residues. In germline, CDR1 is DFQATT, CDR2 SNEGSKA (reference sequence). The CDR3 region has the DNA TGCAGTGCTAGAGATCCCCAGGGAAGCGGCTACACCTTC. This encodes CSARDPQGSGYTF.

The chain employs TRBV10-2 and TRBJ1-5, with 9 bases lining up with TRBD1. Germline loops: CDR1 WSHSY, CDR2 SAAADI. The V and J ends lost 5 bases and 1 base, in that order; junction bases with no gene match: 3. CDR3 length: 15 residues. CDR3 nucleotide sequence: TGCGCCAGCAGTATACAGGGGGCGAGCAATCAGCCCCAGCATTTT. It encodes CASSIQGASNQPQHF.

This clonotype appeared a few times. The junction does not match germline at one end; this may be a read error. The chain is built from TRBV19 and TRBJ2-1, with 13 positions matching TRBD2. There are 15 residues in the CDR3. Looked up from germline, CDR1 is LNHDA and CDR2 is SQIVND (reference sequence). CDR3 sequence (DNA): TGTTCCAGTACCTTACTAGCGGGAGGGACCAATGAGCAGTTCTTC. It yields the protein CSSTLLAGGTNEQFF.

Many counts were recorded for this clonotype. The chain recombines TRBV30 with TRBJ2-4, with D possibly TRBD2 on 6 matching bases. This CDR3 region has 14 residues. Trimming cost V 1 base and J 2 bases, with 9 bases left between them. Germline lookup yields CDR1 GTSNPN and CDR2 SVGIG (reference sequence). CDR3 region: CAWSASASKNIQYF. The DNA for the CDR3 is TGTGCCTGGAGTGCTAGCGCCTCCAAAAACATTCAGTACTTC.

This clonotype was detected ten times or more. CDR3: CASSPPGQPANYGYTF. In DNA, the CDR3 is TGTGCCAGCTCACCGCCGGGACAGCCCGCTAACTATGGCTACACCTTC. V usage is TRBV18 and J usage is TRBJ1-2, with 7 bases fitting TRBD1. CDR1 is KGHSH, CDR2 LQKENI, per germline. The CDR3 runs 16 residues. With 3 bases clipped from V and 0 bases from J, the junction kept 7 bases outside the gene matches.

This clonotype was seen a handful of times. This chain connects TRBV19 to TRBJ1-5; D uncertain. There are 14 residues in the CDR3. Trimming removed 8 bases from V and 0 bases from J, with 11 bases in between. Germline lookup yields CDR1 LNHDA and CDR2 SQIVND (reference sequence). The CDR3: CASRTDYSNQPQHF. In nucleotides, the CDR3 is TGTGCCAGTCGGACGGATTATAGCAATCAGCCCCAGCATTTT.

The genes are TRBV9 and TRBJ1-2; 9 bases are a match to TRBD1. CDR3 length equals 16 residues. The germline V gene encodes CDR1 SGDLS and CDR2 YYNGEE. With 4 bases clipped from V and 6 bases from J, the junction kept 13 bases outside the gene matches. The CDR3 loop reads CASSRGGGQGDHGYTF. CDR3 bases: TGTGCCAGCAGCCGAGGGGGGGGACAGGGTGACCATGGCTACACCTTC.